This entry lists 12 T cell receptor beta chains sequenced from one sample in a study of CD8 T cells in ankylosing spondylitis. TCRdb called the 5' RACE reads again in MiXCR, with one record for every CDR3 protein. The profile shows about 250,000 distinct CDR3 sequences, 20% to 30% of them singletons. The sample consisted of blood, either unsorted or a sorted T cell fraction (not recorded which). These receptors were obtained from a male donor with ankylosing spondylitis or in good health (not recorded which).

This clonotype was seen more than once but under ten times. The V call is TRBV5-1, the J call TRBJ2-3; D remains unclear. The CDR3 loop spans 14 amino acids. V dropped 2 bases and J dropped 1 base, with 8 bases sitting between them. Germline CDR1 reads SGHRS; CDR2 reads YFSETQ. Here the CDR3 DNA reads TGCGCCAGCAGCTTCGGGCAGGGCACAGATACGCAGTATTTT. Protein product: CASSFGQGTDTQYF.

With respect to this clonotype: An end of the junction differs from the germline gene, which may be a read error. This chain's CDR3 is CASSSRSRGQLFF. The CDR3 nucleotides read TGTGCCAGCAGTTCCCGATCCCGCGGGCAGCTGTTTTTT. This chain uses TRBV12-3 or TRBV12-4 with TRBJ2-2; D is perhaps TRBD2 (5 bases). This CDR3 contains 13 residues.

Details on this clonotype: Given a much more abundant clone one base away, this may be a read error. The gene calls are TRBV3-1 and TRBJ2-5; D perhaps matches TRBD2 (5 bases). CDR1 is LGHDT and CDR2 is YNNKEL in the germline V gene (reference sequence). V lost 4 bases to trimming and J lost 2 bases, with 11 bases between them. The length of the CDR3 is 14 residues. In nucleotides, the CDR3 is TGTGCCAGCAGCCTTAGGACTGCTCAAGAGACCCAGTACTTC. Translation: CASSLRTAQETQYF.

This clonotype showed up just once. The CDR3 loop reads CASSEAYEQFF. For the CDR3, the DNA is TGCGCCAGCAGTGAAGCATATGAGCAGTTCTTC. This chain uses TRBV10-2 with TRBJ2-1; the D is unclear. The germline CDR1 and CDR2 sequences are WSHSY and SAAADI. Trimming shortened V by 3 bases and J by 8 bases, and 5 bases separated the two germline ends. The CDR3 is 11 amino acids.

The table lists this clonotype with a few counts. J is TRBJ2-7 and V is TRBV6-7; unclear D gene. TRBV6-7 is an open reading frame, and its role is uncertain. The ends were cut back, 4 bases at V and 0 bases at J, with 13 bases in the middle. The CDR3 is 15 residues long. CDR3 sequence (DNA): TGTGCCAGCAGTTTTCCACCGGACCGCTCCTACGAGCAGTACTTC. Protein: CASSFPPDRSYEQYF.

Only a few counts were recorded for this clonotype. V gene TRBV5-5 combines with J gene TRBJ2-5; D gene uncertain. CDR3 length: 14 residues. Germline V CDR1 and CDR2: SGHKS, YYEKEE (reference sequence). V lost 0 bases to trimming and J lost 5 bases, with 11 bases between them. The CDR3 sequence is CASSLARVRETQYF. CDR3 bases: TGTGCCAGCAGCTTGGCCCGGGTGAGGGAGACCCAGTACTTC.

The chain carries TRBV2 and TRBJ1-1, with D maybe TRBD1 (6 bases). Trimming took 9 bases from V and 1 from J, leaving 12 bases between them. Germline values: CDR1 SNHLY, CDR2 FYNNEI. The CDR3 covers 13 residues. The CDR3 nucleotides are TGTGCCAGTCGGACAGCCGAGAACACTGAAGCTTTCTTT. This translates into CASRTAENTEAFF.

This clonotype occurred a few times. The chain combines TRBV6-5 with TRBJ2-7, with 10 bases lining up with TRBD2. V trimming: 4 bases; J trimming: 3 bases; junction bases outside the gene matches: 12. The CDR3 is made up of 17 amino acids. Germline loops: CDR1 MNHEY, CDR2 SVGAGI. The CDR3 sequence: CASSSRTRTSGYYEQYF. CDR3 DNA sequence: TGTGCCAGCAGTTCCCGTACCCGGACTAGCGGTTACTACGAGCAGTACTTC.

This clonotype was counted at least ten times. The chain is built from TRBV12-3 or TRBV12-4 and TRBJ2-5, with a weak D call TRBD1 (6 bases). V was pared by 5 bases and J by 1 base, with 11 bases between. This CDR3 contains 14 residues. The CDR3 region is CASSLPDSQETQYF. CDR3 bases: TGTGCCAGCAGTCTGCCGGACAGCCAAGAGACCCAGTACTTC.

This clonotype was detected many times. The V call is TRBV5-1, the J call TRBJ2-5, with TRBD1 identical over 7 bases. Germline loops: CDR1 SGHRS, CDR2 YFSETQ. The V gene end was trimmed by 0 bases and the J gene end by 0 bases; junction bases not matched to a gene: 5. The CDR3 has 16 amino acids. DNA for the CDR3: TGCGCCAGCAGCTTGGGGACAGGTCCGCACCAAGAGACCCAGTACTTC. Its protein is CASSLGTGPHQETQYF.

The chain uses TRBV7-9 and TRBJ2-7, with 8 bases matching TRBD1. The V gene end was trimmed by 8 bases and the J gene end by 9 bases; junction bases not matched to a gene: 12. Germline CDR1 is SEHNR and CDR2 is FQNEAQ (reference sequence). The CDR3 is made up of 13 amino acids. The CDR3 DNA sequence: TGTGCCAGCGAGGGGGACAGGCCTCTTGGGCAGTACTTC. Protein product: CASEGDRPLGQYF.

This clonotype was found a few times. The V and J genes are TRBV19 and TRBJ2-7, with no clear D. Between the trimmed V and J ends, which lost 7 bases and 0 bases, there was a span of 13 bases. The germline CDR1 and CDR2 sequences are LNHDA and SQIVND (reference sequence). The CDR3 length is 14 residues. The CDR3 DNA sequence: TGTGCCAGTACCCCAGACTGGAGCTCCTACGAGCAGTACTTC. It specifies CASTPDWSSYEQYF.